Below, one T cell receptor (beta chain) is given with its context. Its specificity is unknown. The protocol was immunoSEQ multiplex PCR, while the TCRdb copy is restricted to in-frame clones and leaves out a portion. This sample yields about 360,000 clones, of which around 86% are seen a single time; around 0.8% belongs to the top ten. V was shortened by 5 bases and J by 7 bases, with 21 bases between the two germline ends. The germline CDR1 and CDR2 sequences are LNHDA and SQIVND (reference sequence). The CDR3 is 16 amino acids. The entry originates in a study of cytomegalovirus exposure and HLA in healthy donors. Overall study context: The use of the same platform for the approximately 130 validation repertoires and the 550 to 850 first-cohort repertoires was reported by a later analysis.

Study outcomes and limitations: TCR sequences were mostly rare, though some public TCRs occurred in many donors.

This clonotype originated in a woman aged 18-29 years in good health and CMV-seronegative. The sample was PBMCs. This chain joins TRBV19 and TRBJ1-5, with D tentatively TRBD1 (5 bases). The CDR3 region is CASSPTLGQFGQPQHF. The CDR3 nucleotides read TGTGCCAGTAGTCCAACCCTGGGGCAATTCGGGCAGCCCCAGCATTTT.